This TCR beta chain was sequenced in a study of blood T cell repertoires in COVID-19. Trimming took 6 bases from V and 0 from J, leaving 6 bases between them. This CDR3 spans 13 amino acids. Per the germline V gene, CDR1 is MRHNA and CDR2 is SNTAGT. Original handling: Estimates of nucleated cell counts were drawn from the amplification of reference gene primers. Clones were read by immunoSEQ multiplex PCR, and TCRdb kept only the in-frame ones, dropping some. That table furnishes V, J and clone size, whereas the DNA furnished D and trimming. The repertoire holds 90,000 to 110,000 clones, with about 80% as singletons.

Sequences were obtained from peripheral blood. The V gene is TRBV6-4, the J gene TRBJ1-5; D is uncertain. This TCR was sampled from a woman aged 50 to 60 with acute or convalescent COVID-19. The CDR3 loop is CASRRASNQPQHF. For the CDR3, the DNA is TGTGCCAGCAGGAGGGCTAGCAATCAGCCCCAGCATTTT.